Listed below are T cell receptor beta chains from one sample, sequenced in a study of blood T cell repertoires in COVID-19. Profiled with immunoSEQ multiplex PCR; TCRdb holds only in-frame clones, not every one. The table has some 220,000 clones, 75% to 85% seen once. Sequenced sample: peripheral blood. The receptors here all came from a human donor in a cohort sampled during active COVID-19. The CDR3 runs from the conserved cysteine through the conserved F or W. A D gene is named only where the DNA matches it firmly.

d_call: TRBD2
v_call: TRBV4-2
j_call: TRBJ2-7
cdr3_length: 15
cdr3_aa: CASSQDIAGRYEQYF

d_call: NA
v_call: TRBV19
j_call: TRBJ2-1
cdr3_length: 17
cdr3_aa: CASSSSQRVLSYNEQFF

d_call: NA
v_call: TRBV30
j_call: TRBJ2-3
cdr3_length: 13
cdr3_aa: CAWSGASSDTQYF

d_call: TRBD1
v_call: TRBV7-2
j_call: TRBJ2-7
cdr3_length: 13
cdr3_aa: CASSAGTGREQYF

d_call: NA
v_call: TRBV7-9
j_call: TRBJ2-7
cdr3_length: 14
cdr3_aa: CASSFLQLSYEQYF

d_call: TRBD2
v_call: TRBV5-5
j_call: TRBJ2-1
cdr3_length: 16
cdr3_aa: CASSPVIGSGRVLEFF

d_call: NA
v_call: TRBV7-9
j_call: TRBJ1-1
cdr3_length: 13
cdr3_aa: CASRYGSNTEAFF

d_call: TRBD2
v_call: TRBV5-1
j_call: TRBJ2-7
cdr3_length: 15
cdr3_aa: CASSPTSGRSYEQYF

d_call: NA
v_call: TRBV5-6
j_call: TRBJ1-1
cdr3_length: 14
cdr3_aa: CASSLRLPNTEAFF

d_call: NA
v_call: TRBV28
j_call: TRBJ2-3
cdr3_length: 15
cdr3_aa: CASSLGAIGTDTQYF

d_call: TRBD2
v_call: TRBV4-1
j_call: TRBJ2-1
cdr3_length: 16
cdr3_aa: CASSAGLAGFDNEQFF

d_call: NA
v_call: TRBV2
j_call: TRBJ2-3
cdr3_length: 15
cdr3_aa: CASSEVNRFTDTQYF

d_call: TRBD2
v_call: TRBV27
j_call: TRBJ2-7
cdr3_length: 17
cdr3_aa: CASSRPGLAGGLIEQYF

d_call: TRBD2
v_call: TRBV6-5
j_call: TRBJ2-2
cdr3_length: 15
cdr3_aa: CATSPGGADTGELFF

d_call: TRBD1
v_call: TRBV6-5
j_call: TRBJ1-5
cdr3_length: 15
cdr3_aa: CASSSDTGGYQPQHF

d_call: NA
v_call: TRBV4-3
j_call: TRBJ2-1
cdr3_length: 13
cdr3_aa: CASSQDLYNEQFF

d_call: TRBD2
v_call: TRBV7-8
j_call: TRBJ2-7
cdr3_length: 14
cdr3_aa: CASSSSGETYEQYF

d_call: NA
v_call: TRBV5-6
j_call: TRBJ1-5
cdr3_length: 14
cdr3_aa: CASSRQGPNQPQHF

d_call: TRBD1
v_call: TRBV11-2
j_call: TRBJ1-1
cdr3_length: 17
cdr3_aa: CASSSPRQGRMNTEAFF

d_call: TRBD2
v_call: TRBV15
j_call: TRBJ2-5
cdr3_length: 16
cdr3_aa: CATSSLGLAGQETQYF

d_call: TRBD2
v_call: TRBV7-2
j_call: TRBJ2-2
cdr3_length: 15
cdr3_aa: CASSVTSVNTGELFF

d_call: TRBD1
v_call: TRBV28
j_call: TRBJ1-6
cdr3_length: 15
cdr3_aa: CASSPPTGGDSPLHF

d_call: TRBD1
v_call: TRBV28
j_call: TRBJ1-2
cdr3_length: 14
cdr3_aa: CASSRTGVFYGYTF

d_call: NA
v_call: TRBV6-5
j_call: TRBJ2-2
cdr3_length: 15
cdr3_aa: CASSLNLQATGELFF

d_call: NA
v_call: TRBV9
j_call: TRBJ1-6
cdr3_length: 15
cdr3_aa: CASSVGTTGNSPLHF

d_call: TRBD2
v_call: TRBV7-2
j_call: TRBJ2-1
cdr3_length: 16
cdr3_aa: CASSLDLASGSLEQFF

d_call: NA
v_call: TRBV4-1
j_call: TRBJ2-7
cdr3_length: 14
cdr3_aa: CASSQVPGDYEQYF

d_call: TRBD2
v_call: TRBV19
j_call: TRBJ2-5
cdr3_length: 15
cdr3_aa: CASSLLAGEGETQYF

d_call: NA
v_call: TRBV5-5
j_call: TRBJ1-6
cdr3_length: 15
cdr3_aa: CASSLGSGVGSPLHF

d_call: NA
v_call: TRBV27
j_call: TRBJ2-1
cdr3_length: 14
cdr3_aa: CASMGIRGNIEQFF

d_call: TRBD1
v_call: TRBV9
j_call: TRBJ1-1
cdr3_length: 17
cdr3_aa: CASSLRSTGVPNTEAFF

d_call: NA
v_call: TRBV9
j_call: TRBJ2-2
cdr3_length: 14
cdr3_aa: CASSIGTFPGELFF

d_call: NA
v_call: TRBV27
j_call: TRBJ2-1
cdr3_length: 13
cdr3_aa: CASLGLSYNEQFF

d_call: TRBD1
v_call: TRBV7-2
j_call: TRBJ1-6
cdr3_length: 16
cdr3_aa: CASSISTGDNNSPLHF

d_call: TRBD1
v_call: TRBV18
j_call: TRBJ2-5
cdr3_length: 15
cdr3_aa: CASSPLTGFGETQYF

d_call: TRBD1
v_call: TRBV29-1
j_call: TRBJ1-2
cdr3_length: 17
cdr3_aa: CSVVSPGTGGSVWGYTF